The rows below give T cell receptor beta chains drawn from one sample of a study of blood T cell repertoires in COVID-19. Sequenced by immunoSEQ multiplex PCR; TCRdb stores in-frame clones only, minus some. This table has some 100,000 clones, around 81% appearing once. The sequencing input was peripheral blood. These receptors were collected from a woman in her 70s with active or convalescent COVID-19. Both conserved end residues are part of each CDR3. D genes are given only for firm matches. Clone size, where shown, is once, few, many, or a class for clones that have expanded.

J: TRBJ2-2; size: .; D: TRBD1; V: TRBV7-9; DNA: TGTGCCAGCAGCGCCCTACGAAAGGGGGCCCTGAACACCGGGGAGCTGTTTTTT; CDR3: CASSALRKGALNTGELFF
J: TRBJ2-3; size: .; D: TRBD2; V: TRBV19; DNA: TGTGCCAGTAGTGGTAGCGGGGGGGCCGTTACAGATACGCAGTATTTT; CDR3: CASSGSGGAVTDTQYF
J: TRBJ2-1; size: .; D: TRBD2; V: TRBV4-2; DNA: TGTGCCAGCAGCGGCCAGGTGGCGGGGGGGCAGCGTGAGCAGTTCTTC; CDR3: CASSGQVAGGQREQFF
J: TRBJ1-1; size: .; D: .; V: TRBV10-3; DNA: TGTGCCATCAGCGAGGACAGAATGCTTGAAGCTTTCTTT; CDR3: CAISEDRMLEAFF
J: TRBJ1-2; size: .; D: .; V: TRBV7-2; DNA: TGTGCCAGCAGCCCCTGGACAGTTAAGGCTGGCTACACCTTC; CDR3: CASSPWTVKAGYTF
J: TRBJ1-3; size: .; D: .; V: TRBV29-1; DNA: TGCAGCCCTGCCGCCATTTGGAGGGGAAACACCATATATTTT; CDR3: CSPAAIWRGNTIYF
J: TRBJ2-6; size: .; D: TRBD1; V: TRBV2; DNA: TGTGCCAGCAGTGTAGTAGGGGGCGCGGCTGGGGCCAACGTCCTGACTTTC; CDR3: CASSVVGGAAGANVLTF
J: TRBJ1-2; size: .; D: .; V: TRBV10-3; DNA: TGTGCCATCAGTCAAACTAATACAGGGCACTATGGCTACACCTTC; CDR3: CAISQTNTGHYGYTF
J: TRBJ1-2; size: .; D: TRBD1; V: TRBV28; DNA: TGTGCCAGCAGTTCAGGGACGGACAGGTTATATGGCTACACCTTC; CDR3: CASSSGTDRLYGYTF
J: TRBJ2-5; size: .; D: .; V: TRBV28; DNA: TGTGCCAGCAGGGACCGGGGAGCCAAAGAGACCCAGTACTTC; CDR3: CASRDRGAKETQYF
J: TRBJ1-6; size: few; D: TRBD1; V: TRBV5-1; DNA: TGCGCCAGCAGCTTGGGGGGACAGGGTAATTCACCCCTCCACTTT; CDR3: CASSLGGQGNSPLHF
J: TRBJ2-3; size: once; D: .; V: TRBV9; DNA: TGTGCCAGCAGCGTTCGGCTTGGAACAGGCGCAGATACGCAGTATTTT; CDR3: CASSVRLGTGADTQYF
J: TRBJ2-1; size: .; D: .; V: TRBV6-1; DNA: TGTGCCAGCAGTGATCGGACCACAGGGAACAATGAGCAGTTCTTC; CDR3: CASSDRTTGNNEQFF
J: TRBJ2-7; size: .; D: TRBD2; V: TRBV11-2; DNA: TGTGCCAGCCGCCCGGGAGGGGGGGCTTACGAGCAGTACTTC; CDR3: CASRPGGGAYEQYF
J: TRBJ2-6; size: .; D: .; V: TRBV18; DNA: TGTGCCAGCTCACACGACCGGCGGGCCGGGGCCAACGTCCTGACTTTC; CDR3: CASSHDRRAGANVLTF
J: TRBJ2-2; size: .; D: .; V: TRBV27; DNA: TGTGCCAGCAGGCGACTAGTGTCGCCCGGGGAGCTGTTTTTT; CDR3: CASRRLVSPGELFF
J: TRBJ1-2; size: .; D: TRBD1; V: TRBV20-1; DNA: TGCAGTGCTCGGACAGGTTATGGCTACACCTTC; CDR3: CSARTGYGYTF
J: TRBJ2-1; size: .; D: .; V: TRBV5-4; DNA: TGTGCCAGCAGCCCCCCGGGACAAAACAATGAGCAGTTCTTC; CDR3: CASSPPGQNNEQFF
J: TRBJ1-1; size: .; D: .; V: TRBV5-4; DNA: TGTGCCAGCAGCTTGGGAGGGTTGAACACTGAAGCTTTCTTT; CDR3: CASSLGGLNTEAFF
J: TRBJ1-2; size: .; D: .; V: TRBV3-1/TRBV3-2; DNA: TGTGCCAGCAGCCAAGACCCGTCCTCAGCTAACTATGGCTACACCTTC; CDR3: CASSQDPSSANYGYTF
J: TRBJ1-4; size: .; D: TRBD1; V: TRBV2; DNA: TGTGCCAGCAGTCCCCGCCCGGGACAGGCGCATTATTTACCTAATGAAAAACTGTTTTTT; CDR3: CASSPRPGQAHYLPNEKLFF
J: TRBJ1-2; size: .; D: TRBD1; V: TRBV7-2; DNA: TGTGCCAGCAGGGGGACAGGGACAAAAACTAACTATGGCTACACCTTC; CDR3: CASRGTGTKTNYGYTF
J: TRBJ1-1; size: .; D: TRBD1; V: TRBV6-5; DNA: TGTGCCAGCAGTCCTGACAGGGCTACTGAAGCTTTCTTT; CDR3: CASSPDRATEAFF
J: TRBJ2-7; size: .; D: .; V: TRBV5-8; DNA: TGTGCCAGCAGCTTGATGACTACTTACGAGCAGTACTTC; CDR3: CASSLMTTYEQYF
J: TRBJ1-2; size: .; D: .; V: TRBV5-1; DNA: TGCGCCAGCAGCTTAGGGGACATTGCGAACGGCTACACCTTC; CDR3: CASSLGDIANGYTF
J: TRBJ2-3; size: .; D: .; V: TRBV18; DNA: TGTGCCAGCTCACCTACGTCAGGGGCCACAGATACGCAGTATTTT; CDR3: CASSPTSGATDTQYF
J: TRBJ2-3; size: .; D: TRBD2; V: TRBV20-1; DNA: TGCAGTGCTAGTATCGGGACTAGCGGGGCTGATACGCAGTATTTT; CDR3: CSASIGTSGADTQYF
J: TRBJ2-5; size: few; D: .; V: TRBV4-2; DNA: TGTGCCAGCAGCCAAGATCTGACTATTGGGGAGACCCAGTACTTC; CDR3: CASSQDLTIGETQYF
J: TRBJ1-1; size: once; D: .; V: TRBV7-9; DNA: TGTGCCAGCACTCCCGGGACATCGAACACTGAAGCTTTCTTT; CDR3: CASTPGTSNTEAFF
J: TRBJ1-5; size: few; D: .; V: TRBV28; DNA: TGTGCCAGCAGTTTACCGACCGGGAATCAGCCCCAGCATTTT; CDR3: CASSLPTGNQPQHF
J: TRBJ1-2; size: .; D: .; V: TRBV12-3/TRBV12-4; DNA: TGTGCCAGCAGTTTAACAGGATCCTATGGCTACACCTTC; CDR3: CASSLTGSYGYTF
J: TRBJ2-2; size: .; D: .; V: TRBV5-1; DNA: TGCGCCAGCAGCGACTTAGCGACGAACACCGGGGAGCTGTTTTTT; CDR3: CASSDLATNTGELFF
J: TRBJ1-1; size: .; D: .; V: TRBV3-1/TRBV3-2; DNA: TGTGCCAGCAGCCCGTACCGGGGGGTCGGCACTGAAGCTTTCTTT; CDR3: CASSPYRGVGTEAFF
J: TRBJ1-6; size: once; D: .; V: TRBV27; DNA: TGTGCCAGCAGTTCGAGGACAGAATCACCCCTCCACTTT; CDR3: CASSSRTESPLHF
J: TRBJ1-2; size: .; D: TRBD1; V: TRBV27; DNA: TGTGCCAGCAGTCCAGCACAGGGGGGAAGTGCCTATGGCTACACCTTC; CDR3: CASSPAQGGSAYGYTF
J: TRBJ1-2; size: .; D: .; V: TRBV28; DNA: TGTGCCAGCAGTTTGGTAGGGGATGGCTATGGCTACACCTTC; CDR3: CASSLVGDGYGYTF
J: TRBJ1-4; size: once; D: TRBD1; V: TRBV10-3; DNA: TGTGCCATCAGGGGACAGGGGGGTGAAAAACTGTTTTTT; CDR3: CAIRGQGGEKLFF
J: TRBJ2-1; size: .; D: TRBD2; V: TRBV4-3; DNA: TGCGCCAGCAGCCGGGGACTAGCGGGGGACAATGAGCAGTTCTTC; CDR3: CASSRGLAGDNEQFF
J: TRBJ2-2; size: .; D: .; V: TRBV6-5; DNA: TGTGCCAGCAGCTCCACGGCCGGGGAGCTGTTTTTT; CDR3: CASSSTAGELFF
J: TRBJ1-1; size: .; D: .; V: TRBV12-3/TRBV12-4; DNA: TGTGCCAGCAGTTTGGGGGCCCGGACTGAAGCTTTCTTT; CDR3: CASSLGARTEAFF
J: TRBJ2-7; size: .; D: .; V: TRBV5-1; DNA: TGCGCCAGCAGCTCCGGGATCCACGAGCAGTACTTC; CDR3: CASSSGIHEQYF
J: TRBJ2-7; size: .; D: TRBD1; V: TRBV18; DNA: TGTGCCAGCTCACCAGGACAGGGGAGCTCCTACGAGCAGTACTTC; CDR3: CASSPGQGSSYEQYF
J: TRBJ1-2; size: .; D: TRBD1; V: TRBV19; DNA: TGTGCCGCCTCACAGGGGGCGTGGGTATATGGCTACACCTTC; CDR3: CAASQGAWVYGYTF
J: TRBJ2-2; size: .; D: TRBD2; V: TRBV9; DNA: TGTGCCAGCAGCGTAGCGGGGACTAGTGGTACCGGGGAGCTGTTTTTT; CDR3: CASSVAGTSGTGELFF
J: TRBJ1-3; size: .; D: .; V: TRBV6-4; DNA: TGTGCCAGCAGTCCCTCTGGCCCTGGAAACACCATATATTTT; CDR3: CASSPSGPGNTIYF
J: TRBJ1-2; size: .; D: .; V: TRBV28; DNA: TGTGCCAGCAGTGGGGGCGGGAGGGCGGATGGCTACACCTTC; CDR3: CASSGGGRADGYTF
J: TRBJ2-7; size: .; D: .; V: TRBV7-8; DNA: TGTGCCAGCAGCCCAACCCGGGACACCTCCCGCTACGAGCAGTACTTC; CDR3: CASSPTRDTSRYEQYF
J: TRBJ2-7; size: once; D: TRBD2; V: TRBV28; DNA: TGTGCCAGCAGTTTAGGAGGTCTAGCGGGATTCTACGAGCAGTACTTC; CDR3: CASSLGGLAGFYEQYF